Below, 20 T cell receptor beta chains from the same sample are listed, as sequenced in a study of cytotoxic CD8 clonotypes in ibrutinib-treated CLL. TCRdb's copy holds only in-frame clones and misses some; the assay was immunoSEQ multiplex PCR. Among about 310,000 clones listed, 80% were seen once. This material consisted of PBMCs, taken before ibrutinib treatment. The receptor source for this set is a human donor with chronic lymphocytic leukemia.

The chain combines TRBV7-2 with TRBJ2-2; possible D gene TRBD2, 5 bases. Trimming cost V 2 bases and J 1 base, with 11 bases left between them. From germline, CDR1 is SGHTA and CDR2 FQGNSA. The CDR3 contains 16 residues. CDR3 DNA sequence: TGTGCCAGCAGCTTAAGAGGGAGTCTGAACACCGGGGAGCTGTTTTTT. Translated: CASSLRGSLNTGELFF.

The chain couples TRBV2 to TRBJ2-1; 8 bases agree with TRBD2. The CDR3 covers 16 residues. From germline, CDR1 is SNHLY and CDR2 FYNNEI. V gave up 7 bases and J gave up 4 bases; unmatched junction bases: 12. CDR3 coding DNA: TGTGCCAGCACCGAAAGGACTAGCCCCCTTTACAATGAGCAGTTCTTC. Its protein product is CASTERTSPLYNEQFF.

A remark on this clone: The sample carries other DNA sequences with the same CDR3. The V call is TRBV7-2, the J call TRBJ2-1; 7 bases match TRBD2. V shed 0 bases and J 10 bases; nucleotides not matched to a gene: 0. This CDR3 has 12 residues. Per germline, CDR1 SGHTA and CDR2 FQGNSA. The CDR3 DNA reads as TGTGCCAGCAGCTTAGCCGGGAGGGAGCAGTTCTTC. This encodes CASSLAGREQFF.

In this sample, this clone turned up once. V is TRBV27 and J is TRBJ1-1; D call uncertain. Germline values: CDR1 MNHEY, CDR2 SMNVEV (reference sequence). With 5 bases removed from V and 5 bases from J, the gap between germline ends came to 12 bases. The length of the CDR3 is 13 residues. The CDR3 nucleotides are TGTGCCAGCAGTCCGCGCGAGGGTACTGAAGCTTTCTTT. Translation: CASSPREGTEAFF.

The rearrangement links TRBV19 to TRBJ2-1, with unresolved D. The CDR3 loop spans 15 amino acids. With 5 bases removed from V and 0 bases from J, the gap between germline ends came to 11 bases. CDR1 and CDR2 from the germline V gene are LNHDA and SQIVND (reference sequence). The chain's CDR3 is CASSASLSSYNEQFF. As DNA, the CDR3 is TGTGCCAGTAGTGCCTCCTTGAGCTCCTACAATGAGCAGTTCTTC.

In this sample, this clone turned up once. The chain links TRBV2 to TRBJ1-2, with 9 bases that match TRBD1. The germline V gene encodes CDR1 SNHLY and CDR2 FYNNEI. This CDR3 comprises 16 residues. J gave up 5 bases and V 4 bases, and 11 bases lay outside the gene matches. CDR3 sequence reads: CASSVRWGQGGYGYTF. The CDR3 nucleotides read TGTGCCAGCAGTGTACGATGGGGACAGGGAGGGTATGGCTACACCTTC.

This sequence joins TRBV2 and TRBJ1-2; D is possibly TRBD1 (5 bases). Germline CDR1 reads SNHLY; CDR2 reads FYNNEI. Trimming took off 5 bases at V and 6 bases at J, with 13 bases between the two ends. The length of the CDR3 is 13 residues. The CDR3 DNA reads as TGTGCCAGCAGTTTCGGCAGGGATAATGGCTACACCTTC. As protein: CASSFGRDNGYTF.

The rearrangement links TRBV7-9 to TRBJ1-5, with a possible D match to TRBD1 (6 bases). This CDR3 contains 17 residues. Germline CDR1 and CDR2: SEHNR and FQNEAQ (reference sequence). Trimming left V 5 bases short and J 2 bases short, with 19 bases between. CDR3 sequence reads: CASSLGEGGVGNQPQHF. The DNA of the CDR3 is TGTGCCAGCAGCCTAGGTGAGGGGGGCGTGGGCAATCAGCCCCAGCATTTT.

The chain is built from TRBV6-5 and TRBJ2-3, with 7 bases fitting TRBD2. Trimming cost V 2 bases and J 6 bases; bases outside gene matches: 8. CDR3 size: 15 residues. Germline V CDR1 and CDR2: MNHEY, SVGAGI. Here the CDR3 reads CASSYEGGSGDTQYF. The CDR3 DNA follows: TGTGCCAGCAGTTACGAGGGTGGTAGCGGGGATACGCAGTATTTT.

The V gene is TRBV28, the J gene TRBJ2-3; 9 nucleotides align to TRBD2. V lost 11 bases to trimming and J lost 5 bases; unmatched junction nucleotides: 17. Germline assignment: CDR1 MDHEN and CDR2 SYDVKM. This CDR3 has 16 residues. CDR3 in amino acids: CAGGPLASGAGDTQYF. The CDR3 nucleotides are TGTGCCGGCGGACCCTTGGCTAGCGGGGCTGGAGATACGCAGTATTTT.

The V call is TRBV4-1, the J call TRBJ2-3; 7 bases agree with TRBD2. The CDR3 contains 17 residues. With V trimmed by 0 bases and J by 2 bases, 8 bases remained unmatched. CDR1 and CDR2 (germline): MGHRA, YSYEKL. In DNA, the CDR3 is TGCGCCAGCAGCCAAGAGCGCCTAGCGGTATACACAGATACGCAGTATTTT. Translated, it gives CASSQERLAVYTDTQYF.

This clone was detected once. The chain employs TRBV7-2 and TRBJ2-1, with 9 bases aligning to TRBD1. V was pared by 4 bases and J by 5 bases, with 6 bases of the junction left unmatched. The germline V gene has CDR1 SGHTA and CDR2 FQGNSA. This CDR3 contains 15 residues. The CDR3 loop is CASSSQGAGDNEQFF. CDR3 nucleotides: TGTGCCAGCAGCTCACAGGGGGCTGGAGACAATGAGCAGTTCTTC.

The V and J genes are TRBV7-9 and TRBJ1-1; D uncertain. This CDR3 has 13 amino acids. Trimming removed 5 bases from V and 1 base from J, with 8 bases in between. Germline V gene data show CDR1 as SEHNR and CDR2 as FQNEAQ (reference sequence). The CDR3 sequence: CASSRDSNTEAFF. CDR3 nucleotides: TGTGCCAGCAGCCGGGATTCGAACACTGAAGCTTTCTTT.

The rearrangement joins TRBV16 to TRBJ2-5; unclear D gene. Near its end, the DNA agrees better with TRBJ2-7, so the J call may be wrong. There are 15 residues in the CDR3. The V gene's germline CDR1 is KGHSY and CDR2 FQNENV. The CDR3 spells CASSQLASVIYEQYF. CDR3 sequence (DNA): TGTGCCAGCAGCCAATTGGCCTCCGTAATCTACGAGCAGTACTTC.

The chain couples TRBV4-3 to TRBJ2-3, with 8 bases fitting TRBD2. The junction had 8 bases not matched to a gene; V was cut back by 3 bases and J by 3 bases. Per germline, CDR1 LGHNA and CDR2 YSLEER. The CDR3 extends over 16 amino acids. CDR3 region: CASSHGTSGRTDTQYF. In DNA form, the CDR3 reads TGCGCCAGCAGCCATGGTACTAGCGGTAGAACAGATACGCAGTATTTT.

The chain links TRBV6-1 to TRBJ1-5; possible D gene TRBD1, 5 bases. V was trimmed by 6 bases and J by 5 bases, leaving 11 bases between them. Germline V CDR1 and CDR2: MNHNS, SASEGT. The CDR3 totals 13 residues. The CDR3 here is CASSQGADQPQHF. CDR3 in DNA: TGTGCCAGCAGCCAGGGTGCCGATCAGCCCCAGCATTTT.

V gene TRBV9 combines with J gene TRBJ1-2; D perhaps matches TRBD1 (5 bases). Germline V gives CDR1 SGDLS, CDR2 YYNGEE. Trimming cost V 4 bases and J 4 bases, with 11 bases left between them. This CDR3 is 13 amino acids long. The chain's CDR3 is CASSPGLLYGYTF. The CDR3 coding sequence is TGTGCCAGCAGCCCGGGACTGCTCTATGGCTACACCTTC.

This rearrangement joins TRBV7-8 to TRBJ1-4; no reliable D call. V was pared by 2 bases and J by 3 bases, with 7 bases between. Per germline, CDR1 SGHVS and CDR2 FQNEAQ. The CDR3 covers 14 residues. The CDR3 here is CASSLWGSNEKLFF. The CDR3, as DNA: TGTGCCAGCAGCTTATGGGGTTCTAATGAAAAACTGTTTTTT.

The sample holds a few counts of this clone. This chain joins TRBV6-5 and TRBJ2-2; no clear D gene. The V gene's germline CDR1 is MNHEY and CDR2 SVGAGI. V shed 5 bases and J shed 2 bases, with 6 bases lying between them. This CDR3 is built from 13 residues. The CDR3 nucleotides read TGTGCCAGCAGTCGATATAACACCGGGGAGCTGTTTTTT. It codes for CASSRYNTGELFF.

The chain is built from TRBV5-4 and TRBJ2-7; the match to TRBD1 covers 8 bases. This CDR3 spans 14 amino acids. V gave up 4 bases and J gave up 2 bases; unmatched junction bases: 5. The germline CDR1 and CDR2 sequences are SGHNT and YYREEE (reference sequence). CDR3 nucleotides: TGTGCCAGCAGCCCGGGACAGGAGACCTACGAGCAGTACTTC. Amino acid sequence: CASSPGQETYEQYF. The variable domain in full, completed from reference TRBV5-4 and TRBJ2-7, reads ETGVTQSPTHLIKTRGQQVTLRCSSQSGHNTVSWYQQALGQGPQFIFQYYREEENGRGNFPPRFSGLQFPNYSSELNVNALELDDSALYLCASSPGQETYEQYFGPGTRLTVT.